This section outlines one T cell receptor (beta chain) sequence together with its context. It has no known antigen specificity. No base qualities exist here, and no much larger clone lies one base off it. Ficoll-Paque density gradient centrifugation was used to isolate PBMCs. The entry originates in a study of T-cell memory formation after mild COVID-19 (dated by TCRdb to the early 2020s). In the study overall: Most TCR sequence clusters were specific to one of the two donors. Two young, previously healthy adult volunteers made up the cohort, one male and one female. T-cell clones expanding and contracting after mild COVID-19 in a couple of donors were tracked by longitudinal TCRalpha and TCRbeta repertoire sequencing.

Sequencing was carried out with an Illumina NovaSeq 6000. TCRalpha and TCRbeta cDNA libraries were built by 5'RACE with constant-segment primers, adding sample barcodes and unique molecular identifiers. RNA was extracted from every sample with Trizol reagent. Libraries were amplified in two PCR steps, with a second sample barcode and Illumina TruSeq adapters added in the second step. The libraries were sequenced on an Illumina NovaSeq using 2 x 150 bp paired-end reads. From the authors' description of their analysis: With migec v1.2.7, reads were demultiplexed and then collapsed into UMI-guided consensus sequences. Using mixcr v2.1.11, the UMI consensuses were aligned to TRA and TRB V and J templates and assembled into clonotypes. Expanded or contracted clonotypes were those called significant by both edgeR and NoisET, with noise models trained on biological replicates. For edgeR calls, the thresholds were a false discovery rate-adjusted p below 0.01 and a log2 fold-change of 1. PCA with hierarchical clustering of max-normalized trajectories of the 1000 most abundant clonotypes was used as exploratory dynamics analysis. The CD4 or CD8 phenotype of responding clones was assigned using the separately sequenced CD4+ and CD8+ repertoires. The public sequencing data were trimmed at Q25 with fastp and processed into clonotypes with MiXCR by TCRdb, which kept only in-frame beta chains. CDR3 protein sequences are deduplicated, and each keeps its most common genes and DNA. It is TCRdb's table, rather than the study itself, that gives the V and J calls and clone size. This sample holds 150,000 to 200,000 distinct CDR3 sequences; around a tenth were observed only once. The top ten hold 3.5% to 4.5% of the sample.

Points the paper makes about the study in general: SARS-CoV-2 specificity was not confirmed for the second-wave clones peaking on day 37. The study included only a couple of mild cases, and larger cohorts that include severe cases with pre-infection samples were judged to be necessary. The detection of some responding clones in pre-infection memory suggests that pre-existing cross-reactive memory T cells joined the SARS-CoV-2 response. Contracting CD4+ clones turned up mainly in the CM and EM memory subsets, whereas EMRA was where CD8+ clones were enriched. Clones contracting from day 15 to 85 had balanced CD4/CD8 phenotypes, while a second wave expanding from day 15 to 37 was biased towards CD4+.

CDR1 and CDR2 are read off the germline V gene as SGHTA and FQGNSA. The CDR3 measures 16 amino acids from cysteine to phenylalanine. The only DNA kept is the CDR3, 48 bases in frame from the first base. Trimming takes 5 bases off V and 0 bases off J; junction bases not matched to a gene: 7. The clonotype originates from a man between 18 and 35 years old who had mild COVID-19 (a few samples of this study predate the infection). The sample titles of this study are shuffled in the database, so cell type and time point are left out; the donor was told from shared clones. The chain employs TRBV7-2 and TRBJ2-3; 8 middle bases align to TRBD2. The sample comprised PBMCs or a T cell subset sorted from them (not recorded which). DNA sequence: TGTGCCAGCAGCCGGGCGGGGGGCCGTAGCACAGATACGCAGTATTTT. This yields the protein CASSRAGGRSTDTQYF.